This TCR beta chain was sequenced for a study of human T cells and chemical hapten exposure. Overall study context: Patients got weekly scalp diphenylcyclopropenone doses over the roughly 22-week study.

Time point reported: pre-sensitization, week 0. Sample treatment: therapeutic diphenylcyclopropenone sensitization with weekly scalp DPC. CDR1 MNHEY and CDR2 SVGAGI come from the germline V gene. This CDR3 has 16 residues. V trimming: 4 bases; J trimming: 3 bases; junction bases outside the gene matches: 9. The library tagged each cDNA molecule with unique molecular identifiers. As handled by the study authors: Per sample, the median was around 100,000 TCRs, with values from about 24,000 to 680,000. TCRdb reprocessed the RACE reads via MiXCR and lists one record per CDR3 protein. TCRdb, rather than the study authors, made the V and J calls. The data hold more than 75,000 distinct CDR3 sequences, with about 8.9% observed a single time.

The sequenced sample was whole blood, obtained in connection with sensitization to the hapten diphenylcyclopropenone (DPC). This rearrangement joins TRBV6-5 to TRBJ1-2; 9 bases map to TRBD1. The sequence came from a woman aged 35 to 49 with alopecia areata. Some clones in this sample may be carry-over from other donors' samples. CDR3: CASSSPDRGGDYGYTF. In DNA form, the CDR3 reads TGTGCCAGCAGTTCCCCGGACAGGGGTGGGGACTATGGCTACACCTTC.